A single sample gave rise to the 8 T cell receptor beta chains below, sequenced in a study of blood T cells in healthy people across ages. Combining a sample-barcoded 5' primer with a J-beta primer mix, a second PCR ran for about 6 to 12 cycles. A single record per CDR3 protein comes from TCRdb applying MiXCR to the 5' RACE reads. The sample lists 600,000 to 1,000,000 distinct CDR3 sequences; 20% to 25% were seen once. This same sample was also taken into another study, of T cells of mothers and their children.

Sample: blood. The source is a boy between 10 and 17 years old in good health.

The J gene is TRBJ2-1, the V gene TRBV6-1; 12 bases agree with TRBD1. The CDR3 sequence is 21 residues long. V trimming: 0 bases; J trimming: 2 bases; junction bases outside the gene matches: 14. In germline, CDR1 is MNHNS, CDR2 SASEGT. The CDR3 sequence is CASSEALTGQGAISTYNEQFF. The DNA of the CDR3 is TGTGCCAGCAGTGAAGCGCTAACGGGACAGGGGGCCATTAGCACCTACAATGAGCAGTTCTTC.

The CDR3 spells CATSGPWTSNEQFF. CDR3 DNA sequence: TGTGCCACCTCCGGGCCCTGGACCAGCAATGAGCAGTTCTTC. The genes are TRBV24-1 and TRBJ2-1; D is unresolved. Trimming stripped 9 bases from V and 6 bases from J, with 17 bases between. The CDR3 totals 14 residues. CDR1 is KGHDR, CDR2 SFDVKD, per germline.

This clonotype was seen a few times. DNA for the CDR3: TGCAGTGCTAGAGGGGAGGGAGCGACAGATACGCAGTATTTT. Its protein product is CSARGEGATDTQYF. This chain uses TRBV20-1 with TRBJ2-3; 7 bases are a match to TRBD2. The germline V gene encodes CDR1 DFQATT and CDR2 SNEGSKA (reference sequence). With V trimmed by 1 base and J by 3 bases, 4 bases remained unmatched. The CDR3 is 14 amino acids.

This chain joins TRBV20-1 and TRBJ2-7, with TRBD2 as a possible D gene (5 bases). The better agreement between TRBJ2-1 and the DNA end casts doubt on the J call. Germline CDR1 DFQATT, CDR2 SNEGSKA (reference sequence). The CDR3 has 13 residues. As DNA, the CDR3 is TGCAGTGGGGATGGACTTCTCACGGGTGAGCAGTTCTTC. Its protein product is CSGDGLLTGEQFF.

The chain employs TRBV13 and TRBJ2-1; D call uncertain. Between the trimmed V and J ends, which lost 0 bases and 6 bases, there was a span of 9 bases. Germline assignment: CDR1 PRHDT and CDR2 FYEKMQ (reference sequence). The CDR3 has 14 residues. The CDR3 DNA is TGTGCCAGCAGCTTAGGAGTTGGTGCCAATGAGCAGTTCTTC. Translating it yields CASSLGVGANEQFF. The full variable domain, completed using reference TRBV13 and TRBJ2-1, is AAGVIQSPRHLIKEKRETATLKCYPIPRHDTVYWYQQGPGQDPQFLISFYEKMQSDKGSIPDRFSAQQFSDYHSELNMSSLELGDSALYFCASSLGVGANEQFFGPGTRLTVL.

This clonotype has only a few counts. This rearrangement joins TRBV6-1 to TRBJ1-1; D is unclear. Germline CDR1 reads MNHNS; CDR2 reads SASEGT. V lost 8 bases and J lost 0, with 7 bases in between. This CDR3 is 12 amino acids long. The CDR3 sequence is CASLPMNTEAFF. DNA of the CDR3: TGTGCCAGCCTTCCCATGAACACTGAAGCTTTCTTT.

This chain uses TRBV12-3 or TRBV12-4 with TRBJ1-2; D gene ambiguous. The V and J ends lost 5 bases and 2 bases respectively, with 12 bases between them. There are 14 residues in the CDR3. The CDR3 DNA sequence: TGTGCCAGCAGTAGGACCCAAGCCAACTATGGCTACACCTTC. As protein: CASSRTQANYGYTF.

This clonotype was observed a handful of times. CDR3 sequence (DNA): TGCAGTGCTTCAAGACCGTTAGCTGGGGCCAACGTCCTGACTTTC. Its protein is CSASRPLAGANVLTF. The rearrangement joins TRBV20-1 to TRBJ2-6; the D is unclear. CDR1 is DFQATT, CDR2 SNEGSKA, per germline (reference sequence). This CDR3 has 15 residues. The V end lost 5 bases, the J end lost 2 bases, and 13 bases lay between the germline ends.